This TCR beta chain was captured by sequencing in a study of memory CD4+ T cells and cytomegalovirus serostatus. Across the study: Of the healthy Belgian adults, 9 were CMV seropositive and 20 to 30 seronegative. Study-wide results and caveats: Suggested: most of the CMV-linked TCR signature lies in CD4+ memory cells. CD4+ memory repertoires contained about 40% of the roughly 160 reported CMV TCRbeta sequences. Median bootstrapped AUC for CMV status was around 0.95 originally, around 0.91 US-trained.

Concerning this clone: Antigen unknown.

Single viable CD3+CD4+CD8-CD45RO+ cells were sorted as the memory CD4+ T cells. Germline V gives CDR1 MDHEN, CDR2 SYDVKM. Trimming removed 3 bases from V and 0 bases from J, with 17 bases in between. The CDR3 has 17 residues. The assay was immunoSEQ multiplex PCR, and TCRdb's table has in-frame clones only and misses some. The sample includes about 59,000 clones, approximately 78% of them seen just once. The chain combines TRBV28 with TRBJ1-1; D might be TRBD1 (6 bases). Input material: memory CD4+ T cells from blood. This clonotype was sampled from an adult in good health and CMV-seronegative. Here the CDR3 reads CASSFDYRAGMNTEAFF. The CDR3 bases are TGTGCCAGCAGTTTTGATTACAGGGCAGGAATGAACACTGAAGCTTTCTTT.